Each of the 20 T cell receptor beta chains below was sequenced from the same sample in a study of T cell responses to AZD1222 COVID-19 vaccine. Here immunoSEQ multiplex PCR was the method, and the copy in TCRdb shows in-frame clones only, minus some. In the table there are more than 150,000 clones, over 80% of which are singletons. Sequenced here: peripheral blood, sampled on day 0 of AZD1222 vaccination. Every receptor here comes from an adult in good health.

The CDR3 loop is CASSLRTGAVGQFF. CDR3 bases: TGTGCCAGCAGCCTAAGGACGGGAGCGGTGGGGCAGTTCTTC. The V call is TRBV14, the J call TRBJ2-1, with D maybe TRBD2 (6 bases). V dropped 4 bases and J dropped 12 bases, with 19 bases sitting between them. The CDR3 loop spans 14 amino acids. Germline CDR1 reads SGHDN; CDR2 reads FVKESK.

The chain recombines TRBV10-2 with TRBJ2-7, with TRBD1 matching 7 bases. V lost 2 bases, J lost 3 bases, and 4 bases stayed unmatched. CDR1 WSHSY and CDR2 SAAADI come from the germline V gene. The CDR3 has 14 amino acids. This CDR3 reads CASSEMGQSYEQYF. DNA of the CDR3: TGCGCCAGCAGTGAGATGGGACAGAGCTACGAGCAGTACTTC.

The gene calls are TRBV19 and TRBJ1-1; D remains unclear. Germline CDR1 LNHDA, CDR2 SQIVND (reference sequence). This CDR3 is 13 amino acids long. CDR3 bases: TGTGCTTCTTCGTTAGGCAGGAACACTGAAGCTTTCTTT. Translated, it gives CASSLGRNTEAFF.

This chain uses TRBV6-5 with TRBJ2-1, with TRBD1 identical over 9 bases. With 10 bases clipped from V and 8 bases from J, the junction kept 12 bases outside the gene matches. The CDR3 has 14 residues. The V gene's germline CDR1 is MNHEY and CDR2 SVGAGI. Written as DNA, the CDR3 is TGTGCCATTTTTTCGGACAGGGGCGGTTATGAGCAGTTCTTC. Protein sequence: CAIFSDRGGYEQFF.

This chain connects TRBV9 to TRBJ2-3; TRBD2 is a possible D gene (6 bases). Germline V CDR1 and CDR2: SGDLS, YYNGEE. V was cut by 2 bases and J by 8 bases, with 9 bases left in between. The CDR3 sequence is 12 residues long. The CDR3 region is CASSVTGGTQYF. The CDR3 DNA follows: TGTGCCAGCAGCGTGACCGGGGGTACGCAGTATTTT.

This clone appeared a single time. This chain uses TRBV4-1 with TRBJ1-1; unclear D gene. V lost 1 base, J lost 7 bases, and 7 bases lay in between. The CDR3 length is 12 residues. Germline assignment: CDR1 MGHRA and CDR2 YSYEKL. The CDR3 loop is CASSQVGFEAFF. CDR3 in DNA: TGCGCCAGCAGCCAAGTAGGCTTTGAAGCTTTCTTT.

This chain connects TRBV25-1 to TRBJ1-1; 8 nucleotides match TRBD1. The CDR3 has 11 residues. V trimming: 10 bases; J trimming: 5 bases; junction bases outside the gene matches: 3. In germline, CDR1 is MGHDK, CDR2 SYGVNS. DNA of the CDR3: TGTGCCACCGACAGGGGAACTGAAGCTTTCTTT. This gives the protein CATDRGTEAFF.

V gene TRBV7-9 combines with J gene TRBJ2-1, with D unresolved. The CDR3 extends over 11 amino acids. The germline V gene encodes CDR1 SEHNR and CDR2 FQNEAQ (reference sequence). With 9 bases removed from V and 7 bases from J, the gap between germline ends came to 10 bases. CDR3 loop: CASRQVNEQFF. CDR3 nucleotide sequence: TGTGCCAGTCGCCAAGTGAATGAGCAGTTCTTC.

The chain has TRBV24-1 and TRBJ1-5; TRBD1 is a possible D gene (6 bases). In germline, CDR1 is KGHDR, CDR2 SFDVKD. CDR3 length equals 17 residues. Deletions cut 2 bases from V and 0 bases from J, with 13 bases between. This CDR3 reads CATSDSLRGLSNQPQHF. In nucleotides, the CDR3 is TGTGCCACCAGTGATTCGCTCAGGGGTCTTAGCAATCAGCCCCAGCATTTT.

The chain couples TRBV6-4 to TRBJ2-3; D is undetermined. Per the germline V gene, CDR1 is MRHNA and CDR2 is SNTAGT. The CDR3 sequence is 13 residues long. V lost 5 bases to trimming and J lost 3 bases, with 9 bases between them. The CDR3 reads CASSPRMTDTQYF. In DNA form, the CDR3 reads TGTGCCAGCAGTCCCCGTATGACAGATACGCAGTATTTT.

The chain employs TRBV4-3 and TRBJ1-1; TRBD1 is a possible D gene (5 bases). V shed 6 bases and J shed 5 bases, with 19 bases lying between them. CDR3 size: 15 residues. Germline CDR1 and CDR2: LGHNA and YSLEER. The CDR3 coding sequence is TGCGCCAGCAGGCCCAGAAGTGGGGGGGATACTGAAGCTTTCTTT. It is translated as CASRPRSGGDTEAFF.

V is TRBV29-1 and J is TRBJ1-1; no firm D call. The CDR3 covers 14 residues. V gave up 5 bases and J gave up 0 bases, with 13 bases separating them. Germline CDR1 is SQVTM and CDR2 is ANQGSEA. CDR3 sequence: CSVPSGVLNTEAFF. The CDR3 coding sequence is TGCAGCGTTCCGTCAGGCGTTTTGAACACTGAAGCTTTCTTT.

The chain combines TRBV6-6 with TRBJ1-1; tentative D call: TRBD1 (5 bases). Germline V gene data show CDR1 as MNHNY and CDR2 as SVGAGI (reference sequence). The CDR3 has 13 residues. Between the trimmed V and J ends, which lost 5 bases and 7 bases, there was a span of 14 bases. The CDR3 here is CASSASTEGEAFF. The CDR3 coding sequence is TGTGCCAGCAGTGCCTCGACAGAAGGTGAAGCTTTCTTT.

J is TRBJ1-4 and V is TRBV5-6, with a possible D match to TRBD1 (6 bases). With 4 bases removed from V and 7 bases from J, the gap between germline ends came to 17 bases. The CDR3 is 15 amino acids. In germline, CDR1 is SGHDT, CDR2 YYEEEE. The CDR3 sequence is CASSPVGGAGEKLFF. CDR3 sequence (DNA): TGTGCCAGCAGCCCCGTCGGGGGGGCGGGTGAAAAACTGTTTTTT.

The gene calls are TRBV7-6 and TRBJ2-5; 9 bases map to TRBD1. There are 16 residues in the CDR3. From germline, CDR1 is SGHVS and CDR2 FNYEAQ. The J segment lost 5 bases and the V segment lost 1 base, leaving 8 bases of the junction unmatched. In DNA, the CDR3 is TGTGCCAGCAGCTTAGACAGGGGGCTTGGACGGGAGACCCAGTACTTC. Translation gives CASSLDRGLGRETQYF.

This chain uses TRBV7-2 with TRBJ1-5; D call uncertain. CDR3 length: 13 amino acids. Germline V CDR1 and CDR2: SGHTA, FQGNSA. Trimming pared 5 bases from V and 6 bases from J, leaving 11 bases between. The CDR3 coding sequence is TGTGCCAGCAGCCCCCAGTACGGTCAGCCCCAGCATTTT. Protein sequence: CASSPQYGQPQHF.

The V gene is TRBV5-4, the J gene TRBJ1-6, with D unresolved. From germline, CDR1 is SGHNT and CDR2 YYREEE (reference sequence). This CDR3 region has 14 residues. V was clipped by 0 bases and J by 7 bases, with 8 bases between them. The CDR3 DNA follows: TGTGCCAGCAGCTTGGTGGCGGAAAATTCACCCCTCCACTTT. Its translation: CASSLVAENSPLHF.

V usage is TRBV5-1 and J usage is TRBJ1-1; TRBD1 is a possible D gene (6 bases). V dropped 1 base and J dropped 5 bases, with 9 bases sitting between them. The germline gives CDR1 SGHRS, CDR2 YFSETQ. The CDR3 contains 13 residues. CDR3 region: CASSLKGGTEAFF. The DNA for the CDR3 is TGCGCCAGCAGCTTGAAGGGGGGGACTGAAGCTTTCTTT.

The chain has TRBV14 and TRBJ2-3; D is ambiguous. Trimming shortened V by 1 base and J by 6 bases, and 8 bases separated the two germline ends. The CDR3 runs 13 residues. CDR1 is SGHDN, CDR2 FVKESK, per germline. The CDR3 nucleotides are TGTGCCAGCAGCCAAGTTCCTAGTGATACGCAGTATTTT. As protein: CASSQVPSDTQYF.

The chain recombines TRBV29-1 with TRBJ1-3; D gene ambiguous. CDR3 length equals 13 residues. The V and J ends lost 5 bases and 2 bases respectively, with 10 bases between them. CDR1 and CDR2 from the germline V gene are SQVTM and ANQGSEA. Here the CDR3 reads CSVRARAGNTIYF. CDR3 nucleotides: TGCAGCGTTCGGGCAAGGGCTGGAAACACCATATATTTT.